This passage covers 29 T cell receptor beta chains from one sample sequenced in a study of blood T cell repertoires in COVID-19. Method: immunoSEQ multiplex PCR; TCRdb's copy keeps in-frame clones and lacks some. This sample yields about 320,000 clones, of which 90% are seen a single time; around 2.5% belongs to the top ten. The sequenced sample consisted of PBMCs or T cells enriched from blood (not recorded which). The source of these receptors is a man in his sixties who had recovered from COVID-19.

The chain uses TRBV28 and TRBJ1-5, with 8 bases identical to TRBD1. Germline CDR1 is MDHEN and CDR2 is SYDVKM. V was pared by 1 base and J by 0 bases, with 14 bases of the junction left unmatched. The CDR3 is 20 residues long. As DNA, the CDR3 is TGTGCCAGCAGTTTATCGACTGGCAGGGGGCTACTTTATAGCAATCAGCCCCAGCATTTT. It is translated as CASSLSTGRGLLYSNQPQHF.

The rearrangement joins TRBV11-2 to TRBJ2-7; D is unresolved. This CDR3 spans 13 amino acids. The germline gives CDR1 SGHAT, CDR2 FQNNGV. V lost 1 base and J 2 bases, leaving 6 bases between the germline ends. The CDR3 sequence is CASSLGLPYEQYF. The DNA for the CDR3 is TGTGCCAGCAGCTTAGGTCTCCCCTACGAGCAGTACTTC.

The rearrangement joins TRBV7-6 to TRBJ2-1, with 7 bases lining up with TRBD2. The CDR3 length is 15 residues. Losses at the gene ends were 5 bases for V and 6 bases for J; bases not matched to a gene: 10. Germline CDR1 SGHVS, CDR2 FNYEAQ. CDR3 sequence reads: CASSTQAGVFNEQFF. The DNA of the CDR3 is TGTGCCAGCAGCACCCAGGCGGGAGTATTCAATGAGCAGTTCTTC.

The CDR3 DNA follows: TGTGCCACCAGGGGGGGGGACGGGGCCTACGAGCAGTACTTC. Translated, it gives CATRGGDGAYEQYF. The V and J genes are TRBV10-3 and TRBJ2-7; tentatively, D is TRBD1 or TRBD2 (7 bases each). Trimming pared 10 bases from V and 2 bases from J, leaving 18 bases between. Germline V gene lookup returns CDR1 ENHRY and CDR2 SYGVKD. This CDR3 comprises 14 residues.

The rearrangement uses TRBV9 and TRBJ1-4; TRBD1 is a possible D gene (6 bases). There are 14 residues in the CDR3. The germline gives CDR1 SGDLS, CDR2 YYNGEE. V dropped 3 bases and J dropped 5 bases, with 11 bases sitting between them. The CDR3 sequence: CASSATGRNEKLFF. The CDR3 DNA sequence: TGTGCCAGCAGCGCGACAGGACGGAATGAAAAACTGTTTTTT.

The chain couples TRBV5-6 to TRBJ1-2; D not certain. From germline, CDR1 is SGHDT and CDR2 YYEEEE. Trimming took 1 base from V and 2 from J, leaving 6 bases between them. CDR3 size: 13 residues. CDR3 DNA: TGTGCCAGCAGCTTGCTCAGGAACTATGGCTACACCTTC. This encodes CASSLLRNYGYTF.

This sequence joins TRBV5-1 and TRBJ2-3; TRBD2 matches at 16 bases. Germline V gives CDR1 SGHRS, CDR2 YFSETQ. CDR3 length: 18 amino acids. V was pared by 3 bases and J by 2 bases, with 6 bases of the junction left unmatched. In nucleotides, the CDR3 is TGCGCCAGCAGCTCGGGACTAGCGGGGGGGCCTAACACAGATACGCAGTATTTT. Residues: CASSSGLAGGPNTDTQYF.

The V and J genes are TRBV27 and TRBJ1-1, with D possibly TRBD1 on 6 matching bases. V lost 0 bases, J lost 5 bases, and 10 bases lay in between. This CDR3 has 14 residues. Germline CDR1 and CDR2: MNHEY and SMNVEV (reference sequence). CDR3 region: CASSLSPGVTEAFF. The CDR3 DNA reads as TGTGCCAGCAGTTTATCGCCAGGGGTTACTGAAGCTTTCTTT.

The V gene is TRBV5-1, the J gene TRBJ1-1; maybe TRBD1 (5 bases). Trimming removed 8 bases at V and 6 bases at J, with 23 bases between. The CDR3 spans 15 residues. Germline values: CDR1 SGHRS, CDR2 YFSETQ. CDR3 DNA: TGCGCCAGTAAAATACTTCAGGCGACAGAGGCTGAAGCTTTCTTT. This encodes CASKILQATEAEAFF.

This chain connects TRBV29-1 to TRBJ1-1, with 9 bases fitting TRBD1. This CDR3 has 15 residues. Germline CDR1 SQVTM, CDR2 ANQGSEA. With V trimmed by 3 bases and J by 4 bases, 9 bases remained unmatched. CDR3 in amino acids: CSVDPQGAGSTEAFF. The CDR3 DNA reads as TGCAGCGTTGACCCACAGGGGGCGGGTAGCACTGAAGCTTTCTTT.

The chain is built from TRBV29-1 and TRBJ1-2, with 9 nucleotides matching TRBD1. CDR1 is SQVTM, CDR2 ANQGSEA, per germline. CDR3 length equals 16 residues. Unmatched junction bases numbered 9, after V lost 0 bases and J lost 4 bases. This CDR3 is CSVEDHRGRVGYGYTF. CDR3 nucleotide sequence: TGCAGCGTTGAAGACCACAGGGGGCGCGTTGGCTATGGCTACACCTTC.

This rearrangement joins TRBV30 to TRBJ2-1; 10 nucleotides line up with TRBD2. The CDR3 extends over 16 amino acids. Trimming at V came to 5 bases and at J to 0 bases, leaving 7 bases not matched to a gene. Germline loops: CDR1 GTSNPN, CDR2 SVGIG (reference sequence). CDR3 sequence (DNA): TGTGCCTGGTGGGGTGCTAGCGGGAGCTCCTACAATGAGCAGTTCTTC. It yields the protein CAWWGASGSSYNEQFF. The full variable domain, with the rest looked up from reference TRBV30 and TRBJ2-1, is SQTIHQWPATLVQPVGSPLSLECTVEGTSNPNLYWYRQAAGRGLQLLFYSVGIGQISSEVPQNLSASRPQDRQFILSSKKLLLSDSGFYLCAWWGASGSSYNEQFFGPGTRLTVL.

Only one count was recorded for this clone. The V gene is TRBV7-8, the J gene TRBJ1-1, with a weak D call TRBD1 (5 bases). The V end was cut by 8 bases, the J end by 4 bases, with 14 bases between. The CDR3 is 13 amino acids. The germline gives CDR1 SGHVS, CDR2 FQNEAQ. Written as DNA, the CDR3 is TGTGCCAGCGCGAACCGACAGACCACTGAAGCTTTCTTT. It translates to CASANRQTTEAFF.

This chain links TRBV3-1 (or the pseudogene TRBV3-2) with TRBJ1-1; D may be TRBD1 (5 bases). Germline-derived CDR1 and CDR2 are LGHDT and YNNKEL (reference sequence). V shed 1 base and J shed 6 bases, with 12 bases lying between them. This CDR3 is built from 14 residues. The CDR3 DNA reads as TGTGCCAGCAGCCAAGGTATGGGGCCGGCTGAAGCTTTCTTT. This encodes CASSQGMGPAEAFF.

This sequence joins TRBV5-4 and TRBJ1-3; no firm D call. This CDR3 contains 15 residues. Germline V lookup: CDR1 SGHNT, CDR2 YYREEE (reference sequence). V was cut by 4 bases and J by 0 bases, with 11 bases left in between. The CDR3 is CASSARPSSGNTIYF. CDR3 in DNA: TGTGCCAGCAGCGCCAGGCCAAGCTCTGGAAACACCATATATTTT.

CDR3 nucleotide sequence: TGTGCCAGCAGCTGGAGGACAGGAGTTTACGAGCAGTACTTC. This codes for CASSWRTGVYEQYF. The rearrangement links TRBV7-8 to TRBJ2-7; 7 nucleotides align to TRBD1. The CDR3 runs 14 residues. J gave up 4 bases and V 4 bases, and 7 bases lay outside the gene matches. CDR1 is SGHVS and CDR2 is FQNEAQ in the germline V gene. Supplemented by reference TRBV7-8 and TRBJ2-7, the full variable domain reads GAGVSQSPRYKVAKRGQDVALRCDPISGHVSLFWYQQALGQGPEFLTYFQNEAQLDKSGLPSDRFFAERPEGSVSTLKIQRTQQEDSAVYLCASSWRTGVYEQYFGPGTRLTVT.

This rearrangement joins TRBV15 to TRBJ1-5, with 12 bases that match TRBD1. The germline V gene encodes CDR1 LNHNV and CDR2 YYDKDF (reference sequence). This CDR3 is 19 amino acids long. With 1 base clipped from V and 5 bases from J, the junction kept 12 bases outside the gene matches. CDR3 residues: CATSRAPGQGAQVDQPQHF. The CDR3 coding sequence is TGTGCCACCAGCAGAGCTCCGGGACAGGGGGCGCAGGTAGATCAGCCCCAGCATTTT.

The V and J genes are TRBV5-4 and TRBJ1-1, with D possibly TRBD1 on 5 matching bases. V shed 1 base and J shed 9 bases, with 10 bases lying between them. Looked up from germline, CDR1 is SGHNT and CDR2 is YYREEE (reference sequence). CDR3 size: 12 residues. The CDR3 DNA is TGTGCCAGCAGCTTGCAGGGATTTCAAGCTTTCTTT. This gives the protein CASSLQGFQAFF.

This sequence joins TRBV28 and TRBJ1-5; 9 bases are shared with TRBD1. V lost 5 bases, J lost 4 bases, and 9 bases stayed unmatched. The CDR3 consists of 16 residues. CDR1 is MDHEN and CDR2 is SYDVKM in the germline V gene. The CDR3 is CASSMWGQGRNQPQHF. The CDR3 nucleotides read TGTGCCAGCAGTATGTGGGGACAGGGAAGGAATCAGCCCCAGCATTTT.

This clone was observed once. The chain joins TRBV5-1 to TRBJ1-3, with TRBD1 as a possible D gene (5 bases). CDR3 size: 17 residues. V gave up 4 bases and J gave up 0 bases, with 17 bases separating them. CDR1 is SGHRS, CDR2 YFSETQ, per germline. CDR3 nucleotides: TGCGCCAGCAGCCCCAGGGCTTCGGATATCTCTGGAAACACCATATATTTT. Translating gives CASSPRASDISGNTIYF.

The chain employs TRBV9 and TRBJ2-1; 8 bases line up with TRBD1. The V segment lost 0 bases and the J segment 5 bases; nucleotides outside the gene matches: 1. Per germline, CDR1 SGDLS and CDR2 YYNGEE. CDR3 length equals 14 residues. This chain's CDR3 is CASSVGTGNNEQFF. CDR3 DNA sequence: TGTGCCAGCAGCGTAGGGACAGGGAACAATGAGCAGTTCTTC.

CDR3 sequence reads: CASSAQQGASNQPQHF. CDR3 coding DNA: TGTGCCAGCAGCGCACAACAGGGGGCGAGCAATCAGCCCCAGCATTTT. V usage is TRBV7-8 and J usage is TRBJ1-5, with 9 bases fitting TRBD1. The germline CDR1 and CDR2 sequences are SGHVS and FQNEAQ. With V trimmed by 5 bases and J by 1 base, 6 bases remained unmatched. The CDR3 sequence is 16 residues long.

The chain employs TRBV7-9 and TRBJ2-6; D gene ambiguous. Germline CDR1 SEHNR, CDR2 FQNEAQ (reference sequence). CDR3 length equals 15 residues. With 1 base removed from V and 1 base from J, the gap between germline ends came to 5 bases. CDR3 protein: CASSLDASGANVLTF. The DNA of the CDR3 is TGTGCCAGCAGCTTAGATGCGTCTGGGGCCAACGTCCTGACTTTC.

The chain employs TRBV6-5 and TRBJ1-5, with D hard to call. The germline V gene has CDR1 MNHEY and CDR2 SVGAGI. Trimming cost V 5 bases and J 4 bases, with 15 bases left between them. The CDR3 covers 15 residues. The CDR3 sequence: CASSTDVGRNQPQHF. For the CDR3, the DNA is TGTGCCAGCAGTACAGACGTAGGAAGGAATCAGCCCCAGCATTTT.

The gene calls are TRBV11-1 and TRBJ2-1; D may be TRBD1 (5 bases). The CDR3 is 14 residues long. Trimming shortened V by 0 bases and J by 9 bases, and 12 bases separated the two germline ends. Per the germline V gene, CDR1 is SGHAT and CDR2 is FQDESV (reference sequence). DNA of the CDR3: TGTGCCAGCAGCTTAGCCCCAGGGCGGAGTGAGCAGTTCTTC. Its protein is CASSLAPGRSEQFF.

The chain is built from TRBV6-2 or TRBV6-3 and TRBJ1-1, with TRBD1 as a possible D gene (5 bases). This CDR3 comprises 18 residues. V was clipped by 5 bases and J by 5 bases, with 27 bases between them. The germline gives CDR1 MNHEY, CDR2 SVGEGT. CDR3: CASSRSTESTARLTEAFF. The DNA of the CDR3 is TGTGCCAGCAGTCGCTCCACGGAATCGACAGCCAGGTTAACTGAAGCTTTCTTT.

The chain combines TRBV19 with TRBJ2-1; 7 bases map to TRBD1. The CDR3 consists of 14 residues. V shed 9 bases, J shed 9 bases, and the junction held 14 bases outside the gene matches. Germline-derived CDR1 and CDR2 are LNHDA and SQIVND (reference sequence). CDR3 nucleotide sequence: TGTGCCAGCCAGACAGGGCAAGGTGGTCTTGAGCAGTTCTTC. Translating it yields CASQTGQGGLEQFF.

The gene calls are TRBV19 and TRBJ2-1; tentatively, D is TRBD2 (5 bases). The V end lost 4 bases, the J end lost 10 bases, and 23 bases lay between the germline ends. This CDR3 has 16 residues. Germline assignment: CDR1 LNHDA and CDR2 SQIVND (reference sequence). CDR3 protein: CASSTRGNSRSWEQFF. The CDR3 bases are TGTGCCAGTAGTACCAGAGGGAATTCCCGGAGTTGGGAGCAGTTCTTC.

This rearrangement joins TRBV6-2 or TRBV6-3 to TRBJ2-7, with 9 positions matching TRBD1. Germline assignment: CDR1 MNHEY and CDR2 SVGEGT. CDR3 length: 15 residues. The trim removed 5 bases at V and 5 bases at J, leaving 10 bases unmatched. In DNA, the CDR3 is TGTGCCAGCAGTCGGCCGGGACAGGGAACCCACGAGCAGTACTTC. It encodes CASSRPGQGTHEQYF.